This TCR beta chain was captured in a study of lymphopenia after photon versus proton radiotherapy. With regard to this clone: Its specificity is unknown.

This table comes from immunoSEQ multiplex PCR, and its TCRdb copy is limited to in-frame clones, with some not included. The table has some 25,000 clones, less than 90% seen once. Regarding the study as a whole: Under photons, naive T cells and diversity fell while effector/memory populations rose. After lymphocyte nadir, photon-treated repertoires showed oligoclonal expansion, especially CD8+ Temra.

The TCR was taken from a woman in her forties or fifties with pancreatic cancer. This specimen was peripheral blood, taken from a patient treated with photon-based radiotherapy.

The CDR3, as DNA: TGCAGCCATAGGGGAGAGACCCAGTACTTC. It is translated as CSHRGETQYF. This sequence joins TRBV29-1 and TRBJ2-5; a weak D match, TRBD1 (5 bases). From germline, CDR1 is SQVTM and CDR2 ANQGSEA. Trimming stripped 8 bases from V and 4 bases from J, with 8 bases between. The CDR3 sequence is 10 residues long. Using reference TRBV29-1 and TRBJ2-5 for the parts outside the CDR3, the full variable domain is SAVISQKPSRDICQRGTSLTIQCQVDSQVTMMFWYRQQPGQSLTLIATANQGSEATYESGFVIDKFPISRPNLTFSTLTVSNMSPEDSSIYLCSHRGETQYFGPGTRLLVL.